Listed below are T cell receptor beta chains from one sample, sequenced in a study of blood T cells in healthy people across ages. A single record per CDR3 protein comes from TCRdb applying MiXCR to the 5' RACE reads. The table shows about a million distinct CDR3 sequences, with roughly 47% occurring only once. Sequencing was performed on blood. The receptors were gathered from a woman between 55 and 75 years old in good health. Each CDR3 is given with its conserved first and last residue.

>TRBJ2-7|TRBV13
CASSTRGISYEQYF
>-|TRBV2
CASTGTSGRDEQYF
>TRBJ2-5|TRBV29-1
CSVDLGLAQYF
>TRBJ1-2|TRBV28
CASSLLSIYGYTF
>TRBJ2-2|TRBV29-1
CSVQLLGGGELFF
>TRBJ2-1|TRBV19
CASRNSGTGEDEQFF
>TRBJ2-1|TRBV20-1
CSASTADKREGREQFF
>TRBJ2-7|TRBV6-6
CASRPGQSNEQYF
>TRBJ2-5|TRBV12-3/TRBV12-4
CASRQGAGRETQYF
>TRBJ2-4|TRBV5-5
CASSEGGHKNIQYF
>TRBJ2-7|TRBV5-1
CASSLPNRDYEQYF
>TRBJ1-2|TRBV27
CASSSYDRGRGYTF
>TRBJ2-4|TRBV6-2/TRBV6-3
CASGRQNIQYF
>TRBJ2-3|TRBV6-4
CASSINSDYGTDTQYF
>TRBJ2-1|TRBV21-1
CASSKDRRAGGYYNEQFF
>TRBJ2-1|TRBV20-1
CSAPRLAGGGYNEQFF
>TRBJ2-2|TRBV11-1
CASRRTGTGELFF
>TRBJ2-4|TRBV6-6
CASSLQTGGQNIQYF
>TRBJ2-5|TRBV4-2
CASSRDRDRETQYF
>TRBJ2-7|TRBV20-1
CSARPQYSYEQYF
>-|TRBV7-6
CASSLAPSGKETQYF
>TRBJ2-7|TRBV20-1
CSASYRGLGEQYF
>TRBJ2-5|TRBV5-1
CASSPQGTGMMETQYF
>TRBJ2-5|TRBV7-2
CASSLLGGGASQETQYF
>TRBJ1-6|TRBV7-2
CASSLSGQGYSPLHF
>TRBJ2-5|TRBV20-1
CSARAHLGQGAGETQYF
>TRBJ2-5|TRBV6-1
CASVREIGETQYF